The 13 T cell receptor beta chains below come from one sample, sequenced in a study of human T cells and chemical hapten exposure. Noted time point: patch test 1, 2 weeks after DPC sensitization. Indicated treatment: therapeutic diphenylcyclopropenone sensitization with weekly scalp DPC. One entry per CDR3 protein results from TCRdb running MiXCR on the RACE reads. This sample yields around 380,000 distinct CDR3 sequences, of which 4.8% are seen a single time; 2% to 2.5% belongs to the top ten. The source was whole blood, collected in connection with sensitization to the hapten diphenylcyclopropenone (DPC). The receptors derive from a woman between 45 and 65 years old with alopecia areata. Some clones in this sample may be carry-over from other donors' samples.

This clonotype was counted between two and nine times. The germline gene is not matched at one end of the junction; a read error may be the cause. The rearrangement uses TRBV28 and TRBJ2-7, with D possibly being TRBD2 (6 bases). The CDR3 has 13 amino acids. CDR1 MDHEN and CDR2 SYDVKM come from the germline V gene. The DNA for the CDR3 is TGTGCCAGCAGTTTCTCCGGGACTTACGAGCTGTACTTC. It encodes CASSFSGTYELYF.

This clonotype appeared a few times. The rearrangement joins TRBV27 to TRBJ2-5, with D perhaps given as TRBD1 or TRBD2 (5 bases each). CDR1 MNHEY and CDR2 SMNVEV come from the germline V gene (reference sequence). This CDR3 has 15 amino acids. V lost 5 bases, J lost 2 bases, and 15 bases lay in between. CDR3 coding DNA: TGTGCCAGCAGTCTCTCAGGGTGGGGGCAAGAGACCCAGTACTTC. Its translation: CASSLSGWGQETQYF.

This clonotype was counted many times. CDR3 nucleotide sequence: TGTGCCAGCAGCCAATTCGGTCAGACGGAGCAGTACTTC. Its translation is CASSQFGQTEQYF. The gene calls are TRBV14 and TRBJ2-7; D unclear. There are 13 residues in the CDR3. Germline V lookup: CDR1 SGHDN, CDR2 FVKESK. With 2 bases removed from V and 7 bases from J, the gap between germline ends came to 12 bases.

Many counts were recorded for this clonotype. The chain carries TRBV13 and TRBJ2-3; D unresolved. The CDR3 extends over 14 amino acids. Per germline, CDR1 PRHDT and CDR2 FYEKMQ (reference sequence). With 1 base removed from V and 2 bases from J, the gap between germline ends came to 7 bases. In DNA form, the CDR3 reads TGTGCCAGCAGCTTAGAAGACCACACAGATACGCAGTATTTT. Its translation is CASSLEDHTDTQYF.

The J gene is TRBJ2-7, the V gene TRBV7-9; D may match TRBD1 or TRBD2 (5 bases each). The germline V and J ends were trimmed by 6 bases and 7 bases, with 16 bases remaining between them. Germline lookup yields CDR1 SEHNR and CDR2 FQNEAQ (reference sequence). CDR3 length: 13 amino acids. This CDR3 reads CASRSGTEFEQYF. The DNA of the CDR3 is TGTGCCAGCAGGTCCGGGACCGAGTTTGAGCAGTACTTC.

This clonotype was recorded many times. The V and J genes are TRBV28 and TRBJ2-7; 8 nucleotides align to TRBD1. Per germline, CDR1 MDHEN and CDR2 SYDVKM. The CDR3 runs 15 residues. The V gene end was trimmed by 3 bases and the J gene end by 2 bases; junction bases not matched to a gene: 6. The CDR3 loop reads CASSFPDRAPYEQYF. CDR3 DNA: TGTGCCAGCAGTTTTCCGGACAGGGCGCCCTACGAGCAGTACTTC.

There are many counts of this clonotype. The chain uses TRBV28 and TRBJ1-2, with TRBD1 matching over 8 bases. The germline gives CDR1 MDHEN, CDR2 SYDVKM. The V and J ends lost 6 bases and 6 bases, in that order; junction bases with no gene match: 3. The CDR3 totals 12 residues. This chain's CDR3 is CASRVTGDGYTF. The DNA for the CDR3 is TGTGCCAGCAGGGTGACAGGGGATGGCTACACCTTC.

This clonotype was observed many times. CDR3 coding DNA: TGTGCCAGCAGCAGCAGGGTCCATGAGCAGTTCTTC. Translated: CASSSRVHEQFF. The J gene is TRBJ2-1, the V gene TRBV7-9; a weak D match, TRBD1 (5 bases). Per the germline V gene, CDR1 is SEHNR and CDR2 is FQNEAQ (reference sequence). The germline V and J ends were trimmed by 5 bases and 8 bases, with 10 bases remaining between them. CDR3 length: 12 residues.

This clonotype was counted ten times or more. CDR3 in DNA: TGCGCCAGCAGCCAACGACGGCCGGGGGAAAAACTGTTTTTT. Translation gives CASSQRRPGEKLFF. This sequence joins TRBV4-1 and TRBJ1-4; D uncertain. Germline CDR1 reads MGHRA; CDR2 reads YSYEKL. The ends were cut back, 2 bases at V and 8 bases at J, with 12 bases in the middle. The length of the CDR3 is 14 residues.

The sample holds many counts of this clonotype. V gene TRBV7-2 combines with J gene TRBJ1-3; D is unclear. V was cut by 1 base and J by 2 bases, with 9 bases left in between. Germline CDR1 and CDR2: SGHTA and FQGNSA. CDR3 length equals 15 residues. The CDR3 loop is CASSLEAGTGNTIYF. CDR3 nucleotide sequence: TGTGCCAGCAGCTTAGAAGCAGGAACTGGAAACACCATATATTTT.

The gene calls are TRBV4-1 and TRBJ1-2; D is perhaps TRBD1 (6 bases). V was cut by 5 bases and J by 8 bases, with 21 bases left in between. Germline V lookup: CDR1 MGHRA, CDR2 YSYEKL. The CDR3 has 15 amino acids. CDR3 DNA sequence: TGCGCCAGCAGCAATGCAGGGGCGAGACTGGTAGGCTACACCTTC. Protein product: CASSNAGARLVGYTF.

This clonotype was seen ten or more times. The chain combines TRBV4-1 with TRBJ1-1; D possibly corresponds to TRBD1 (5 bases). The CDR3 is made up of 12 amino acids. Trimming removed 3 bases from V and 9 bases from J, with 11 bases in between. Germline CDR1 is MGHRA and CDR2 is YSYEKL. CDR3 bases: TGCGCCAGCAGCCACCCACCGGGGCAAGCTTTCTTT. Residues: CASSHPPGQAFF.

This clonotype was seen more than once but under ten times. This chain links TRBV5-1 with TRBJ2-2, with no clear D. This CDR3 is 15 amino acids long. V was shortened by 2 bases and J by 5 bases, with 13 bases between the two germline ends. Germline assignment: CDR1 SGHRS and CDR2 YFSETQ. The CDR3 protein is CASSFGLGGTGELFF. CDR3 in DNA: TGCGCCAGCAGCTTTGGCCTAGGTGGTACCGGGGAGCTGTTTTTT.